One T cell receptor beta chain is described in this entry. Deletions cut 1 base from V and 2 bases from J, with 8 bases between. This CDR3 region has 14 residues. CDR1 SNHLY and CDR2 FYNNEI come from the germline V gene. This entry is derived from a study of shared clonotypes between healthy human individuals. Repertoires were generated with immunoSEQ multiplex PCR, while TCRdb's copy carries only in-frame clones and drops some. The sample records roughly 2.4 million clones, around 95% being singletons. The V call is TRBV2, the J call TRBJ1-2, with D unclear. The sample was naive CD4+ T cells sorted from blood. Subset specified: CD45RA+ positively selected. This TCR came from a man aged 18-30 years in good health. The CDR3 protein is CASSEEAGNYGYTF. In nucleotides, the CDR3 is TGTGCCAGCAGTGAAGAGGCAGGAAACTATGGCTACACCTTC.